This T cell receptor beta chain was sequenced during a study of blood T cell repertoires in COVID-19. Profiling relied on immunoSEQ multiplex PCR, and the TCRdb table lists in-frame clones only, not all of them. The repertoire consists of fewer than 300,000 clones, with approximately 89% occurring once and the leading ten covering 1.2%. The CDR3 totals 15 residues. Germline V lookup: CDR1 SGHTA, CDR2 FQGNSA. The V and J ends lost 5 bases and 0 bases, in that order; junction bases with no gene match: 4. The TCR sequence derives from a woman aged 40 to 55 with acute COVID-19. The rearrangement links TRBV7-2 to TRBJ1-3; TRBD1 aligns across 7 bases. The source material was PBMCs or T cells enriched from blood (not recorded which). The CDR3 spells CASSRDSSSGNTIYF. In DNA, the CDR3 is TGTGCCAGCAGCCGGGACAGCTCCTCTGGAAACACCATATATTTT.